Listed here are 2 T cell receptor beta chains from one sample, sequenced in a study of a mutant IDH1 vaccine in newly diagnosed glioma. Generated by immunoSEQ multiplex PCR, the TCRdb table keeps only in-frame clones and is missing some. The sample has tens of thousands of clones; 60% to 85% are singletons. Time point noted: baseline, week 1 (first vaccination visit). Treatment denoted: pre-vaccination baseline after standard-of-care therapy. This sample comprised PBMCs, obtained from a glioma patient treated with radiotherapy, temozolomide or both. These TCRs come from a man over 45 with glioma.

This chain joins TRBV6-5 and TRBJ1-1; D might be TRBD1 (5 bases). V was clipped by 7 bases and J by 5 bases, with 14 bases between them. This CDR3 comprises 13 residues. CDR1 and CDR2 from the germline V gene are MNHEY and SVGAGI. DNA for the CDR3: TGTGCCAGCACCTCCGGGGGAACGACTGAAGCTTTCTTT. It encodes CASTSGGTTEAFF.

The chain is built from TRBV4-3 and TRBJ2-6; D ambiguous. Germline-derived CDR1 and CDR2 are LGHNA and YSLEER. The CDR3 has 15 residues. The V end was cut by 2 bases, the J end by 1 base, with 6 bases between. The CDR3 region is CASSQQESGANVLTF. The DNA for the CDR3 is TGCGCCAGCAGCCAACAAGAATCTGGGGCCAACGTCCTGACTTTC.